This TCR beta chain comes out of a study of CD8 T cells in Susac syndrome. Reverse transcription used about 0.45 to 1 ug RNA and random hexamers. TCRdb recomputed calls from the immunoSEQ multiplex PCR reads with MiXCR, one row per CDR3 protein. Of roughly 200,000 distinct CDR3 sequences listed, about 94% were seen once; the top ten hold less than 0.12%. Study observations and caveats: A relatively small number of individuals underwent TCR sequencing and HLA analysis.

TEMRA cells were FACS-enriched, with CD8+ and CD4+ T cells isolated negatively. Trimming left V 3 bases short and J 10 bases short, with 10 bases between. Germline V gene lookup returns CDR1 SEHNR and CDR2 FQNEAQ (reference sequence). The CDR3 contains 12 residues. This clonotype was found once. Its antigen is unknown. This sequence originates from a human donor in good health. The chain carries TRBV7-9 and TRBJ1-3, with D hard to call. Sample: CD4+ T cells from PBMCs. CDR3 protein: CASSFVGATIYF. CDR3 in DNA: TGTGCCAGCAGCTTTGTGGGCGCGACCATATATTTT.